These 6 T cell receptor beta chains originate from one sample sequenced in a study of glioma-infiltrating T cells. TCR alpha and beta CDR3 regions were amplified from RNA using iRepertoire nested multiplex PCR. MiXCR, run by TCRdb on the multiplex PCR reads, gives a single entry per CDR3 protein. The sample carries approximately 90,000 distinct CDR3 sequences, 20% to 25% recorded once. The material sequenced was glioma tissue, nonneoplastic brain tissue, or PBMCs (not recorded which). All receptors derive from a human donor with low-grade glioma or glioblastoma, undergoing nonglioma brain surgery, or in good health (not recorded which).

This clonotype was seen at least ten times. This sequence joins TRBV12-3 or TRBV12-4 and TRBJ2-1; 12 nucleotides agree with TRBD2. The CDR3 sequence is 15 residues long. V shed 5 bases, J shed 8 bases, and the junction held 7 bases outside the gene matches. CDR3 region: CASSTETSGSDEQFF. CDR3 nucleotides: TGTGCCAGCAGTACGGAGACTAGCGGGAGCGATGAGCAGTTCTTC.

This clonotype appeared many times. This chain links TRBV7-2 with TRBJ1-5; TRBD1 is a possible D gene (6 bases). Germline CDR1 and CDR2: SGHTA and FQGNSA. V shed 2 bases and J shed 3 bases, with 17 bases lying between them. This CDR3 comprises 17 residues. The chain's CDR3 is CASSLSWQGMHNQPQHF. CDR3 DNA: TGTGCCAGCAGCTTATCTTGGCAGGGGATGCACAATCAGCCCCAGCATTTT.

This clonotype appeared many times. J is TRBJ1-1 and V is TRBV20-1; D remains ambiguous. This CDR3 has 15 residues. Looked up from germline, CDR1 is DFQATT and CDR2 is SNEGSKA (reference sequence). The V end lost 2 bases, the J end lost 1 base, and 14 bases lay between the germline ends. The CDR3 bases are TGCAGTGCTAGACCTCACGGAGGGAAGAACACTGAAGCTTTCTTT. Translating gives CSARPHGGKNTEAFF.

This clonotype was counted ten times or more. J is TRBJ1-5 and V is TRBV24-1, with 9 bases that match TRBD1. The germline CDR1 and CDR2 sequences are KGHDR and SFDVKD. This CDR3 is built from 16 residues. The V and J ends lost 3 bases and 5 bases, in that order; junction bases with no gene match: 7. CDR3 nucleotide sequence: TGTGCCACCAGTGATGGACGACAGGGGGGATATCAGCCCCAGCATTTT. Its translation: CATSDGRQGGYQPQHF.

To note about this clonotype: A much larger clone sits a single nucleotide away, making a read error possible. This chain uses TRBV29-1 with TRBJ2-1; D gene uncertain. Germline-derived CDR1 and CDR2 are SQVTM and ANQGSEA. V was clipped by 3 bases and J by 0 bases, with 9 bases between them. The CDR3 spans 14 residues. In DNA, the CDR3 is TGCAGCGTTGATCTCGGTAGCTCCTACAATGAGCAGTTCTTC. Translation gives CSVDLGSSYNEQFF.

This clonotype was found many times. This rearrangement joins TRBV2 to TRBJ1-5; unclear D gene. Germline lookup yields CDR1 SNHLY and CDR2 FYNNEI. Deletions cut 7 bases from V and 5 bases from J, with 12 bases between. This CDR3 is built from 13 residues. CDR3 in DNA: TGTGCCAGCAATTATGAGGTGTATCAGCCCCAGCATTTT. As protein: CASNYEVYQPQHF.